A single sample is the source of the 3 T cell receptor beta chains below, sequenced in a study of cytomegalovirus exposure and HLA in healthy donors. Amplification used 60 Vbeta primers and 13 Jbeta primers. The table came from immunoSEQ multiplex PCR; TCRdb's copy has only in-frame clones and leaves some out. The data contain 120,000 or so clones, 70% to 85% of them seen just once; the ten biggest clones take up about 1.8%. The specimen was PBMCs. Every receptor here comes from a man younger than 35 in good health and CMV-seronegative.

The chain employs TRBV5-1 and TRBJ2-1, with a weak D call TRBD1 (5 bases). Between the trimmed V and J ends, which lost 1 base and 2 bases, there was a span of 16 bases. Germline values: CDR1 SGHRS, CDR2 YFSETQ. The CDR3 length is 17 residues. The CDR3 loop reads CASSLLGADNPYNEQFF. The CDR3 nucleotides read TGCGCCAGCAGCTTGTTAGGGGCCGATAATCCCTACAATGAGCAGTTCTTC.

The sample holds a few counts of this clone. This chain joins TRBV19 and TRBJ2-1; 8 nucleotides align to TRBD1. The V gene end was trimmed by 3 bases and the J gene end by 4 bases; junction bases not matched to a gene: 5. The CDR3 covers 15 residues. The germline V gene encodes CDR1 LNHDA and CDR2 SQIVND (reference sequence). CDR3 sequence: CASSISGGEYNEQFF. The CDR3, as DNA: TGTGCCAGTAGTATCTCAGGGGGCGAGTACAATGAGCAGTTCTTC.

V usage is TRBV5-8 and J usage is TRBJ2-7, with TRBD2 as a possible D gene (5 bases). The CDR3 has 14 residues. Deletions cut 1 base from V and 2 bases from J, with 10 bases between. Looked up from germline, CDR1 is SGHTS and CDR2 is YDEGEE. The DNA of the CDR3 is TGTGCCAGCAGCTTGTACCGGGAAACCTACGAGCAGTACTTC. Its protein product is CASSLYRETYEQYF.